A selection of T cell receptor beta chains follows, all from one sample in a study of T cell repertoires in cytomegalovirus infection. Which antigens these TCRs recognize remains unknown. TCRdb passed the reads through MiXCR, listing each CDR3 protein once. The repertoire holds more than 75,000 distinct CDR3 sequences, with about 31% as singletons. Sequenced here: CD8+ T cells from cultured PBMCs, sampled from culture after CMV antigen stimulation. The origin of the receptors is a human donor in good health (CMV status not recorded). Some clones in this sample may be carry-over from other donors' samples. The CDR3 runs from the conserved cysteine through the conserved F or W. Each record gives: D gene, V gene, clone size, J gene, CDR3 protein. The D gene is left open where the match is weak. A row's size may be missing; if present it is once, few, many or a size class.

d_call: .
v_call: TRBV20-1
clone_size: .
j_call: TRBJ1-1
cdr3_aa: CSAADTEAFF

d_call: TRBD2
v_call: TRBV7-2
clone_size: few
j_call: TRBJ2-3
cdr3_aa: CASSLQRGGSNTQYF

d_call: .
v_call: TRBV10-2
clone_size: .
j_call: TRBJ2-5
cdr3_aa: CASSDGGLVTSNQETQYF

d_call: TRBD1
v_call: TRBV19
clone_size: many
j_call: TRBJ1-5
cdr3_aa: CAGGSTGGKVQPQHF

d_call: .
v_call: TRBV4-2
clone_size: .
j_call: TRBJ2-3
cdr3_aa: CASSQALLTGDTQYF

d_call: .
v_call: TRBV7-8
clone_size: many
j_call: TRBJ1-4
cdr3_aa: CASSSRDWTVDEKLFF

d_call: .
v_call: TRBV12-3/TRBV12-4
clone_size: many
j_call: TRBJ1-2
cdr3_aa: CASSITGTDVFYGYTF

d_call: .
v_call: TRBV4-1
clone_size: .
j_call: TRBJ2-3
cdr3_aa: CASSQGVPDTQYF

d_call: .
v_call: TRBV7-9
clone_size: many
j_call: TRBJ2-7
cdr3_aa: CASSGVAHEQYF

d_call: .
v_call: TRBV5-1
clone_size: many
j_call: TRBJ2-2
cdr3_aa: CATFNHHTGELFF

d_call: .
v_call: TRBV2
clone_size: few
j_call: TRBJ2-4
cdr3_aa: CAILVLTKNIQYF

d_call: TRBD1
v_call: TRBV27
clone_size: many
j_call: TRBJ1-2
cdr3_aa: CASSLQRGRGGYTF

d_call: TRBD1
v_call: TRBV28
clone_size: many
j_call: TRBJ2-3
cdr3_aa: CASTPLGTGDYPSTDTQYF

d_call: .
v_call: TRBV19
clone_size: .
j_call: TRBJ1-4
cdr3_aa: CASRPSNEKLFF

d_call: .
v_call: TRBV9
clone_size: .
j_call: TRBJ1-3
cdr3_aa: CASSVEPTRAGNTIYF

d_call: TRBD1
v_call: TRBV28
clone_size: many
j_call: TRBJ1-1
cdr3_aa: CASSLGGQGDWIAEAFF

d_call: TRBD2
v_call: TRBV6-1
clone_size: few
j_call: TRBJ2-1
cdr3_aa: CASSHAGGSSYNEQFF

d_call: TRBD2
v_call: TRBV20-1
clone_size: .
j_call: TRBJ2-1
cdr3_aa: CSARDTVGRASYNEQFF

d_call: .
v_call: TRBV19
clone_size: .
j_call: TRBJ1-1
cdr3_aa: CASSMDSFLDANTEAFF

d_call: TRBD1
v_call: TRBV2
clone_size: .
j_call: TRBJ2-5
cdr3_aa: CASRDRGRQETQYF

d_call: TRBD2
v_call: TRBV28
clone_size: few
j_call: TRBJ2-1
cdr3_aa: CASRIAGGPYNEQFF

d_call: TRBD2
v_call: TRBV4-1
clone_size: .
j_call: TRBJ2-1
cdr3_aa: CASSQDRAGANEQFF

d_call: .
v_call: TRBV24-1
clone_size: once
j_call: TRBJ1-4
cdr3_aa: CATGGSGSEKLFF

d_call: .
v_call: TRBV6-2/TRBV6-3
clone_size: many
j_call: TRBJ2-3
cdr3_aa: CASRTLYRSDTQYF

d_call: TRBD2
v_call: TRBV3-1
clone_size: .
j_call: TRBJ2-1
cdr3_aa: CASSPLAGGPLKEQFF

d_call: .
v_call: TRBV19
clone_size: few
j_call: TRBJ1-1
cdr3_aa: CASSVALYTEAFF

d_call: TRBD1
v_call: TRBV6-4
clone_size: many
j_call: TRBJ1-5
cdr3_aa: CASSENRGGDQPQHF

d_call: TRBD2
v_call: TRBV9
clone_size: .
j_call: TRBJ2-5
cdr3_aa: CASSASAGERWYQETQYF

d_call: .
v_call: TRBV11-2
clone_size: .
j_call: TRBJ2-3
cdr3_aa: CASSLVKGSTDTQYF

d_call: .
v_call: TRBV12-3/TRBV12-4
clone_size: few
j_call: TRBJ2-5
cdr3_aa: CASSLVRGQETQYF

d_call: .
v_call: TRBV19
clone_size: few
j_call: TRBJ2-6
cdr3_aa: CASSTGYSGANVLTF

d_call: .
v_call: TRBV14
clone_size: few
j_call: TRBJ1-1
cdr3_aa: CASSQDPRGRTEAFF

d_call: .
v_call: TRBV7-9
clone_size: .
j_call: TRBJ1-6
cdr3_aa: CASSLGGGEVWSPLHF

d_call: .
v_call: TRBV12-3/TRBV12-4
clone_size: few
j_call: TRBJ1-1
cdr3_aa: CASSLYRLGAEAFF

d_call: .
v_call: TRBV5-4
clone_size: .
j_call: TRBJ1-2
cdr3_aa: CASSFDTTQDGYTF

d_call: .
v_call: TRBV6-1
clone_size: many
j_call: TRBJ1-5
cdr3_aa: CASRPNSNQPQHF

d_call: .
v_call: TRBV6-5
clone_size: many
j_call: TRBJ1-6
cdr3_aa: CASSYSTGEVSPLHF

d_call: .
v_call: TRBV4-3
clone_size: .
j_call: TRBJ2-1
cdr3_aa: CASSRTNNEQFF

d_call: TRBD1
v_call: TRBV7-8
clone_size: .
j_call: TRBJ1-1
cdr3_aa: CASSLWTGENTEAFF

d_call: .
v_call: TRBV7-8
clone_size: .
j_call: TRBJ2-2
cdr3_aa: CASALTANTGELFF

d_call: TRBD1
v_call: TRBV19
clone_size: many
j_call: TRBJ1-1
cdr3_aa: CASSADRGNTEAFF

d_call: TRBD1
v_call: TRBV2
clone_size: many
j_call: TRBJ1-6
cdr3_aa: CASRAGTDNSPLHF

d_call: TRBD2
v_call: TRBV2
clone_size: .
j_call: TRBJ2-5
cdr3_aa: CASSFMAGGGSSETQYF

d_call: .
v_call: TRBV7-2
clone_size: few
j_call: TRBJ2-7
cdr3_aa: CASNQADRFYEQYF

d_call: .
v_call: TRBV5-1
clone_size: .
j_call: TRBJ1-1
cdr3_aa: CASQRGGMNTEAFF

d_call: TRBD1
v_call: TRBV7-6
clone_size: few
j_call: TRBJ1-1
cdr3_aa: CASSLGGQWDEAFF

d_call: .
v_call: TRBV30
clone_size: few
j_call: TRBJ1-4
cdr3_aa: CAWSLGWALNEKLFF

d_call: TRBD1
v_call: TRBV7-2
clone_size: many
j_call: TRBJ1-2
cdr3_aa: CASSSMLRGPGYTF

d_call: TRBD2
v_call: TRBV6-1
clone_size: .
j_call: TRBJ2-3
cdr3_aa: CASKVGSGGAADTQYF

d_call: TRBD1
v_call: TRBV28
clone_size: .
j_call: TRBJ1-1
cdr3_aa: CASNHDRGSTEAFF

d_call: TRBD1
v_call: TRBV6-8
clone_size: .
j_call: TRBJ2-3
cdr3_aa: CASSDTVGTGDLASTDTQYF

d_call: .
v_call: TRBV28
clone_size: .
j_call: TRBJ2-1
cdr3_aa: CASSGTPTVYNEQFF

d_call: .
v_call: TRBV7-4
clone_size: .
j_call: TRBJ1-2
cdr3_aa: CASRKTAAYGYTF

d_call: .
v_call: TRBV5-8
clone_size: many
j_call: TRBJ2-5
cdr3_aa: CASSLGYAQETQYF

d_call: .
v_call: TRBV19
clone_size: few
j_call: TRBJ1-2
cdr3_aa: CASTLTGAAGYGYTF